This TCR beta chain was captured in a study of blood T cell repertoires in COVID-19. Study-level background: Researchers got acute and convalescent COVID-19 samples from the United States, Italy and Spain.

The protocol was immunoSEQ multiplex PCR, while the TCRdb copy is restricted to in-frame clones and leaves out a portion. The data show approximately 250,000 clones, approximately 88% seen once. Trimming removed 3 bases at V and 3 bases at J, with 16 bases between. Looked up from germline, CDR1 is SGDLS and CDR2 is YYNGEE. The CDR3 consists of 15 residues. The sample taken for sequencing was PBMCs or T cells enriched from blood (not recorded which). The receptor was isolated from a woman aged 35 to 49 with acute COVID-19. This rearrangement joins TRBV9 to TRBJ2-7, with D perhaps matching TRBD2 (6 bases). This chain's CDR3 is CASSAKQEEGYEQYF. CDR3 coding DNA: TGTGCCAGCAGCGCAAAACAGGAGGAGGGCTACGAGCAGTACTTC.